This TCR beta chain is drawn from a study of CD8+CD57+ T cells in acquired aplastic anemia. This clonotype occurred a few times. This CDR3 spans 13 amino acids. Losses at the gene ends were 5 bases for V and 8 bases for J; bases not matched to a gene: 7. In germline, CDR1 is SNHLY, CDR2 FYNNEI. Profiling of TCR beta VDJ combinations and CDR3 sequences used genomic DNA as template. TCRdb passed the reads through MiXCR, listing each CDR3 protein once. Of 60,000 to 75,000 distinct CDR3 sequences listed, under 55% are singletons. The specimen was sorted CD4+, CD8+, or CD8+CD57+ T cells (not recorded which) from PBMCs. The sequence was collected from a human donor in good health, serving as a control. V is TRBV2 and J is TRBJ1-2, with 8 bases lining up with TRBD1. CDR3: CASSLGQGEGYTF. The CDR3 bases are TGTGCCAGCAGTTTAGGACAGGGCGAGGGCTACACCTTC.